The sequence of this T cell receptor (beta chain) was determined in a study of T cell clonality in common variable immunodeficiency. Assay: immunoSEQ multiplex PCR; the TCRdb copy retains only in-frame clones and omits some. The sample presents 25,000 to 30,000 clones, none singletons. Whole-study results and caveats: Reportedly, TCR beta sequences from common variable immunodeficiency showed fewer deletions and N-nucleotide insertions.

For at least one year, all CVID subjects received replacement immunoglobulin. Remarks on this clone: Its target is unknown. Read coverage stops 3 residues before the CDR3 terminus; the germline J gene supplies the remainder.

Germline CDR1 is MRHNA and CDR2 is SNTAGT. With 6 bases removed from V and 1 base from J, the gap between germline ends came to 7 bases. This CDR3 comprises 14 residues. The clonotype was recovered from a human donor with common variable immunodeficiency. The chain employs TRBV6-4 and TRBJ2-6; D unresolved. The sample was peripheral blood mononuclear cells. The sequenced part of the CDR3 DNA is TGTGCCAGCAGCACGCGTTCTGGGGCCAACGTC. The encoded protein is CASSTRSGANV. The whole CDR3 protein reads CASSTRSGANVLTF.